These 7 T cell receptor beta chains were all obtained from the same sample, sequenced in a study of early T cells in non-severe SARS-CoV-2 infection. MiXCR was run by TCRdb on the 5' RACE reads, yielding one entry per CDR3 protein. The table has about 83,000 distinct CDR3 sequences, roughly an eighth seen once. The specimen sequenced was whole blood. These receptors were collected from an adult who was a healthcare worker with PCR-confirmed SARS-CoV-2 infection or an uninfected control (not recorded which).

A remark on this clonotype: One base away lies a much larger clone, so this may be a sequencing read error. The genes are TRBV7-9 and TRBJ2-7; possibly TRBD1 for D (7 bases). The CDR3 loop spans 14 amino acids. The germline V and J ends were trimmed by 5 bases and 3 bases, with 14 bases remaining between them. The germline CDR1 and CDR2 sequences are SEHNR and FQNEAQ (reference sequence). Here the CDR3 reads CASSTSTGDYEQYF. Written as DNA, the CDR3 is TGTGCCAGCAGCACTAGCACAGGGGACTACGAGCAGTACTTC.

The sample holds a few counts of this clonotype. The J gene is TRBJ2-3, the V gene TRBV6-5; D ambiguous. The CDR3 covers 14 residues. The V end was cut by 0 bases, the J end by 3 bases, with 7 bases between. Germline V lookup: CDR1 MNHEY, CDR2 SVGAGI. Here the CDR3 DNA reads TGTGCCAGCAGTTACTCGGGCGGAACAGATACGCAGTATTTT. Translated: CASSYSGGTDTQYF.

This clonotype has only a few counts. The V and J genes are TRBV6-5 and TRBJ2-7, with 7 nucleotides matching TRBD1. The ends lost 6 bases at V and 5 bases at J; junction bases unmatched: 4. The CDR3 covers 12 residues. Germline CDR1 and CDR2: MNHEY and SVGAGI. The CDR3 nucleotides are TGTGCCAGCAGCTTAGGGGGCAACGAGCAGTACTTC. It yields the protein CASSLGGNEQYF.

This clonotype was recorded a few times. V and J are TRBV3-1 and TRBJ1-5, with D tentatively TRBD1 (5 bases). The CDR3 runs 15 residues. Per the germline V gene, CDR1 is LGHDT and CDR2 is YNNKEL (reference sequence). V lost 3 bases and J lost 4, with 13 bases in between. Here the CDR3 DNA reads TGTGCCAGCAGCCACGGAGACAGTAAGAATCAGCCCCAGCATTTT. Protein: CASSHGDSKNQPQHF.

The CDR3 loop reads CASGRRELYNEQFF. The CDR3 coding sequence is TGCGCCAGCGGACGACGGGAGCTCTACAATGAGCAGTTCTTC. J is TRBJ2-1 and V is TRBV5-1, with TRBD2 as a possible D gene (6 bases). The length of the CDR3 is 14 residues. Trimming cost V 7 bases and J 3 bases, with 14 bases left between them. CDR1 and CDR2 from the germline V gene are SGHRS and YFSETQ. The full variable domain, rest sourced from reference TRBV5-1 and TRBJ2-1, is KAGVTQTPRYLIKTRGQQVTLSCSPISGHRSVSWYQQTPGQGLQFLFEYFSETQRNKGNFPGRFSGRQFSNSRSEMNVSTLELGDSALYLCASGRRELYNEQFFGPGTRLTVL.

V usage is TRBV6-6 and J usage is TRBJ2-7; no definite D call. The germline CDR1 and CDR2 sequences are MNHNY and SVGAGI (reference sequence). V lost 6 bases, J lost 2 bases, and 5 bases lay in between. This CDR3 has 11 residues. The CDR3 loop is CASSRTYEQYF. In nucleotides, the CDR3 is TGTGCCAGCAGCCGGACCTACGAGCAGTACTTC.

This clonotype has more than one count but fewer than ten. This chain joins TRBV2 and TRBJ2-1, with 10 bases identical to TRBD2. Germline lookup yields CDR1 SNHLY and CDR2 FYNNEI. CDR3 size: 16 residues. Losses at the gene ends were 5 bases for V and 8 bases for J; bases not matched to a gene: 12. CDR3 amino acids: CASSSQLAGRLDEQFF. In DNA form, the CDR3 reads TGTGCCAGCAGTTCCCAACTAGCGGGGAGGCTCGATGAGCAGTTCTTC.